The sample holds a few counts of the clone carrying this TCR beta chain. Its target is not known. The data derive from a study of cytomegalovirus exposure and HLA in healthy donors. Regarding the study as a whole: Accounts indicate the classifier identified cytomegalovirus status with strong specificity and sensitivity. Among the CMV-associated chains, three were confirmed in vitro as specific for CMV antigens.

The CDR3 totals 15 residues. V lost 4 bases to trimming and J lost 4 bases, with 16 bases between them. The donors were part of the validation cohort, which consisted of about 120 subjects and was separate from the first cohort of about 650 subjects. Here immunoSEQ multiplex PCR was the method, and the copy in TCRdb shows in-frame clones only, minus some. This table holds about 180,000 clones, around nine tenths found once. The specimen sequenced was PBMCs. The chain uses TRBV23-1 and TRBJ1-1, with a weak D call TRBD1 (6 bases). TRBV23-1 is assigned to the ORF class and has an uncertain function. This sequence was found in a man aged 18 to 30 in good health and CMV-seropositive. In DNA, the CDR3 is TGCGCCAGCAGTCGGGGGCGTTCGGGATTCACTGAAGCTTTCTTT. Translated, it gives CASSRGRSGFTEAFF.